The 27 T cell receptor beta chains presented below share a single source sample, sequenced in a study of blood T cell repertoires in COVID-19. Some clones are missing from TCRdb's copy, which holds only in-frame ones; the method was immunoSEQ multiplex PCR. The sample consists of about 270,000 clones, nearly 90% of them appearing once. The specimen was PBMCs or T cells enriched from blood (not recorded which). The receptors derive from a woman in her 30s who had recovered from COVID-19.

The rearrangement uses TRBV28 and TRBJ2-7, with D perhaps TRBD1 (5 bases). Trimming cost V 3 bases and J 6 bases, with 15 bases left between them. The CDR3 covers 14 residues. Germline V gene lookup returns CDR1 MDHEN and CDR2 SYDVKM. The CDR3 loop reads CASSFTRVSSEQYF. CDR3 DNA: TGTGCCAGCAGTTTTACCAGGGTTTCGTCCGAGCAGTACTTC.

The rearrangement joins TRBV3-1 (or the pseudogene TRBV3-2) to TRBJ2-7; TRBD2 matches at 10 bases. V trimming: 0 bases; J trimming: 3 bases; junction bases outside the gene matches: 2. Germline values: CDR1 LGHDT, CDR2 YNNKEL (reference sequence). The CDR3 is 15 amino acids. For the CDR3, the DNA is TGTGCCAGCAGCCAAGAAACTAGCGGGATCTACGAGCAGTACTTC. This encodes CASSQETSGIYEQYF.

The chain uses TRBV4-3 and TRBJ2-7; a possible D gene is TRBD1 (5 bases). The CDR3 is 14 amino acids. V was pared by 3 bases and J by 0 bases, with 9 bases between. The germline V gene encodes CDR1 LGHNA and CDR2 YSLEER. CDR3: CASSQTASSYEQYF. The CDR3 DNA follows: TGCGCCAGCAGCCAGACAGCTAGCTCCTACGAGCAGTACTTC.

This chain links TRBV14 with TRBJ1-2, with D uncertain. The germline gives CDR1 SGHDN, CDR2 FVKESK. There are 13 residues in the CDR3. V was clipped by 1 base and J by 5 bases, with 8 bases between them. CDR3 region: CASSQGEFYGYTF. DNA for the CDR3: TGTGCCAGCAGCCAAGGAGAATTTTATGGCTACACCTTC.

V usage is TRBV9 and J usage is TRBJ2-7; 8 positions match TRBD2. The CDR3 is 16 amino acids. CDR1 is SGDLS, CDR2 YYNGEE, per germline. V trimming: 4 bases; J trimming: 3 bases; junction bases outside the gene matches: 12. In nucleotides, the CDR3 is TGTGCCAGCAGCCTTGGTCCAGCGGGGGCCAGCTACGAGCAGTACTTC. As protein: CASSLGPAGASYEQYF.

The chain carries TRBV7-9 and TRBJ2-1, with D maybe TRBD2 (6 bases). Germline V gene data show CDR1 as SEHNR and CDR2 as FQNEAQ (reference sequence). This CDR3 contains 14 residues. V was cut by 5 bases and J by 8 bases, with 16 bases left in between. The CDR3 is CASSPQGGVHEQFF. CDR3 DNA: TGTGCCAGCAGCCCGCAGGGAGGAGTCCATGAGCAGTTCTTC.

This CDR3 is CASSQRRGSVGGSPLHF. The CDR3 nucleotides are TGTGCCAGCAGCCAACGGAGAGGGTCTGTAGGAGGTTCACCCCTCCACTTT. The V call is TRBV3-1 (or the pseudogene TRBV3-2), the J call TRBJ1-6; no clear D gene. This CDR3 is 17 amino acids long. Trimming cost V 2 bases and J 9 bases, with 20 bases left between them. Germline loops: CDR1 LGHDT, CDR2 YNNKEL (reference sequence).

The genes are TRBV2 and TRBJ1-5; no definite D call. V gave up 2 bases and J gave up 3 bases, with 11 bases separating them. The CDR3 runs to 15 residues. Germline CDR1 SNHLY, CDR2 FYNNEI. The CDR3 nucleotides are TGTGCCAGCAGTGAACAGACGGGGAACAATCAGCCCCAGCATTTT. Amino acid sequence: CASSEQTGNNQPQHF.

The chain couples TRBV6-2 or TRBV6-3 to TRBJ2-1; 13 bases are shared with TRBD2. The CDR3 runs to 18 residues. The germline gives CDR1 MNHEY, CDR2 SVGEGT. The V gene end was trimmed by 6 bases and the J gene end by 6 bases; junction bases not matched to a gene: 14. In DNA form, the CDR3 reads TGTGCCAGCAGCCCGAGTATTTGGACTAGCGGGGGTACCAATGAGCAGTTCTTC. Protein product: CASSPSIWTSGGTNEQFF.

This sequence joins TRBV29-1 and TRBJ2-1, with TRBD2 identical over 9 bases. Germline V gives CDR1 SQVTM, CDR2 ANQGSEA. The CDR3 sequence is 14 residues long. The V gene end was trimmed by 3 bases and the J gene end by 4 bases; junction bases not matched to a gene: 4. CDR3 sequence reads: CSVDPSGVYNEQFF. In DNA form, the CDR3 reads TGCAGCGTTGATCCTAGCGGGGTATACAATGAGCAGTTCTTC.

This clone showed up just once. This chain uses TRBV28 with TRBJ1-2; 12 bases line up with TRBD1. Germline V CDR1 and CDR2: MDHEN, SYDVKM. J was trimmed by 8 bases and V by 2 bases; bases with no gene match: 3. This CDR3 has 14 amino acids. The CDR3 DNA reads as TGTGCCAGCAGTTTAGGGGACAGGGGGCTAGGCTACACCTTC. Protein: CASSLGDRGLGYTF.

This chain links TRBV7-6 with TRBJ2-3, with 9 nucleotides matching TRBD2. The CDR3 extends over 16 amino acids. The trim removed 5 bases at V and 4 bases at J, leaving 10 bases unmatched. CDR1 is SGHVS, CDR2 FNYEAQ, per germline. The CDR3 protein is CASSAGAGGASDTQYF. As DNA, the CDR3 is TGTGCCAGCAGCGCGGGGGCGGGGGGGGCCTCAGATACGCAGTATTTT.

The rearrangement uses TRBV6-4 and TRBJ2-2; 11 nucleotides match TRBD2. The CDR3 length is 16 residues. Germline assignment: CDR1 MRHNA and CDR2 SNTAGT. Trimming removed 6 bases from V and 3 bases from J; junction bases left unmatched: 6. CDR3: CASRALAGADTGELFF. As DNA, the CDR3 is TGTGCCAGCAGAGCACTAGCGGGAGCTGACACCGGGGAGCTGTTTTTT.

This clone was seen only a few times. The J gene is TRBJ1-6, the V gene TRBV5-1; D perhaps matches TRBD1 (5 bases). Germline assignment: CDR1 SGHRS and CDR2 YFSETQ. The CDR3 sequence is 15 residues long. Trimming shortened V by 1 base and J by 8 bases, and 13 bases separated the two germline ends. Here the CDR3 reads CASSLRQGEDSPLHF. CDR3 in DNA: TGCGCCAGCAGCTTGAGGCAGGGTGAGGATTCACCCCTCCACTTT. The entire variable domain, with the rest obtained from reference TRBV5-1 and TRBJ1-6, is as follows: KAGVTQTPRYLIKTRGQQVTLSCSPISGHRSVSWYQQTPGQGLQFLFEYFSETQRNKGNFPGRFSGRQFSNSRSEMNVSTLELGDSALYLCASSLRQGEDSPLHFGNGTRLTVT.

The chain has TRBV7-9 and TRBJ2-7; TRBD2 agrees at 14 bases. The V gene's germline CDR1 is SEHNR and CDR2 FQNEAQ (reference sequence). CDR3 length: 16 residues. After removal of 4 bases from V and 6 bases from J, the junction contained 8 bases not matched to a gene. The CDR3 DNA is TGTGCCAGCAGCTGGACAGGGACTAGCGGGAGCTCCGAGCAGTACTTC. Residues: CASSWTGTSGSSEQYF.

The chain combines TRBV5-1 with TRBJ2-1; D possibly corresponds to TRBD2 (6 bases). The CDR3 is 15 residues long. The germline V and J ends were trimmed by 2 bases and 2 bases, with 11 bases remaining between them. Germline-derived CDR1 and CDR2 are SGHRS and YFSETQ. CDR3 amino acids: CASSLPSVPYNEQFF. CDR3 DNA: TGCGCCAGCAGCTTACCTAGCGTCCCCTACAATGAGCAGTTCTTC.

J is TRBJ2-7 and V is TRBV6-6; possible D gene TRBD1, 6 bases. Trimming stripped 4 bases from V and 3 bases from J, with 10 bases between. CDR1 is MNHNY, CDR2 SVGAGI, per germline (reference sequence). There are 13 residues in the CDR3. For the CDR3, the DNA is TGTGCCAGCAGTTTCGGACAGATCTACGAGCAGTACTTC. It yields the protein CASSFGQIYEQYF.

The sample holds one count of this clone. The DNA of the CDR3 is TGTGCCAGCAGTGCCTACTTCTATGGCTACACCTTC. Residues: CASSAYFYGYTF. V gene TRBV25-1 combines with J gene TRBJ1-2; D call uncertain. This CDR3 has 12 amino acids. Trimming removed 4 bases at V and 4 bases at J, with 7 bases between. Germline lookup yields CDR1 MGHDK and CDR2 SYGVNS.

The V gene is TRBV5-1, the J gene TRBJ1-5; TRBD1 matches 10 bases. Germline CDR1 is SGHRS and CDR2 is YFSETQ. V was clipped by 4 bases and J by 6 bases; unmatched bases: 7. The CDR3 runs 15 residues. The CDR3 loop is CASSLTGGAGQPQHF. As DNA, the CDR3 is TGCGCCAGCAGCCTGACAGGGGGCGCGGGTCAGCCCCAGCATTTT.

The chain recombines TRBV28 with TRBJ2-5; 13 positions agree with TRBD2. This CDR3 contains 15 residues. The germline V gene has CDR1 MDHEN and CDR2 SYDVKM. V trimming: 2 bases; J trimming: 3 bases; junction bases outside the gene matches: 0. CDR3 nucleotide sequence: TGTGCCAGCAGTTTAGGACTAGCGGGAGAAGAGACCCAGTACTTC. It specifies CASSLGLAGEETQYF.

The rearrangement links TRBV24-1 to TRBJ1-5; D uncertain. The V end lost 5 bases, the J end lost 2 bases, and 9 bases lay between the germline ends. The germline CDR1 and CDR2 sequences are KGHDR and SFDVKD. CDR3 size: 14 residues. The CDR3 loop is CATSGARGNQPQHF. The CDR3 coding sequence is TGTGCCACCAGTGGGGCGAGGGGCAATCAGCCCCAGCATTTT.

In this sample, this clone turned up once. The rearrangement joins TRBV4-3 to TRBJ1-4; 7 bases match TRBD1. Trimming took 4 bases from V and 5 from J; bases not matched to a gene: 7. In germline, CDR1 is LGHNA, CDR2 YSLEER. The CDR3 consists of 15 residues. The CDR3 sequence is CASSPSGTANEKLFF. The CDR3 region has the DNA TGCGCCAGCAGCCCATCCGGGACAGCGAATGAAAAACTGTTTTTT.

This clone was detected only a few times. The chain links TRBV10-2 to TRBJ1-1, with D possibly being TRBD1 (5 bases). Trimming took 4 bases from V and 6 from J, leaving 6 bases between them. Germline CDR1 WSHSY, CDR2 SAAADI. The CDR3 is made up of 11 amino acids. The CDR3, as DNA: TGCGCCAGCAGTGGCAGGGCTGAAGCTTTCTTT. Its protein is CASSGRAEAFF.

The rearrangement joins TRBV27 to TRBJ1-1; a weak D match, TRBD1 (6 bases). The V end lost 3 bases, the J end lost 4 bases, and 12 bases lay between the germline ends. CDR1 and CDR2 (germline): MNHEY, SMNVEV (reference sequence). The CDR3 length is 14 residues. In DNA, the CDR3 is TGTGCCAGCAGTTTTGGGGGCCTAGGCACTGAAGCTTTCTTT. This codes for CASSFGGLGTEAFF.

The V call is TRBV12-3 or TRBV12-4, the J call TRBJ1-6; D is undetermined. This CDR3 comprises 13 residues. The V gene lost 8 bases and the J gene lost 8 bases, with 13 bases spanning the gap. The CDR3 spells CASSRQNYSPLHF. The CDR3, as DNA: TGTGCCAGCTCGCGGCAGAATTATTCACCCCTCCACTTT.

In this sample, this clone turned up once. V is TRBV30 and J is TRBJ2-7; D uncertain. This CDR3 has 12 residues. From germline, CDR1 is GTSNPN and CDR2 SVGIG (reference sequence). The V gene lost 2 bases and the J gene lost 1 base, with 6 bases spanning the gap. This chain's CDR3 is CAWSSSSYEQYF. In DNA form, the CDR3 reads TGTGCCTGGAGTAGCTCGTCCTACGAGCAGTACTTC. Filled out from reference TRBV30 and TRBJ2-7, the complete variable domain reads SQTIHQWPATLVQPVGSPLSLECTVEGTSNPNLYWYRQAAGRGLQLLFYSVGIGQISSEVPQNLSASRPQDRQFILSSKKLLLSDSGFYLCAWSSSSYEQYFGPGTRLTVT.

The genes are TRBV3-1 (or the pseudogene TRBV3-2) and TRBJ1-6; 7 positions agree with TRBD1. The CDR3 is 16 residues long. V shed 6 bases and J 0 bases; nucleotides not matched to a gene: 5. The germline gives CDR1 LGHDT, CDR2 YNNKEL (reference sequence). Here the CDR3 reads CASSRDSSSYNSPLHF. In DNA, the CDR3 is TGTGCCAGCAGTCGGGACAGCAGCTCCTATAATTCACCCCTCCACTTT.